This TCR beta chain was obtained from a study of OX40 agonist ivuxolimab in advanced cancers. The table came from immunoSEQ multiplex PCR; TCRdb's copy has only in-frame clones and leaves some out. The table records 55,000 to 65,000 clones, under 85% of them present only once. The length of the CDR3 is 13 residues. The germline V gene encodes CDR1 SGHNT and CDR2 YYREEE (reference sequence). The V call is TRBV5-4, the J call TRBJ2-5; TRBD1 might be the D (6 bases). The tail of the sequence fits TRBJ2-7 better, so the J call may be wrong. The sequence was collected from an adult with an advanced solid tumor such as melanoma, head and neck, liver or kidney cancer. Sequences were derived from CD4+ or CD8+ T cells sorted from blood, sampled in a trial of the OX40 agonist ivuxolimab. In DNA form, the CDR3 reads TGTGCCAGCAGCTACAGGGCGAACTACGAGCAGTACTTC. Residues: CASSYRANYEQYF.